The sequence of this TCR beta chain was determined in a study of cytomegalovirus exposure and HLA in healthy donors. On the study more broadly: In a later analysis, it was reported that the 90 to 150 validation repertoires had been produced on the same platform as the 500 to 750 repertoires belonging to the first cohort. Study-wide points: Later, an analysis found that TCR clusters from the first cohort tended to co-occur in the 90 to 150 validation repertoires.

With regard to this clone: The antigen remains undetermined.

Assay used: immunoSEQ multiplex PCR; TCRdb lists only in-frame clones, some missing. The table has about 170,000 clones, roughly 90% seen once. Trimming took 0 bases from V and 4 from J, leaving 15 bases between them. Germline V CDR1 and CDR2: MGHRA, YSYEKL. The CDR3 length is 16 residues. Sequenced: PBMCs. The TCR sequence derives from a man younger than 35 in good health and CMV-seropositive. The chain couples TRBV4-1 to TRBJ1-2, with a weak D call TRBD1 (5 bases). Here the CDR3 reads CASSQDPLGRGYGYTF. DNA for the CDR3: TGCGCCAGCAGCCAAGATCCGCTGGGGCGAGGCTATGGCTACACCTTC.